The following is a TCR beta chain sequence with its context. The target antigen is unknown. The data are from a study of T cells expressing NK-cell markers. Across the study: Most of the eight sequenced donors were HCMV-seropositive; one was seronegative.

Study outcomes and limitations: In a handful of donors, dominant clonotypes made up about 28.3-65% of CD3+CD56-NKG2C+ cells.

The CDR3 runs to 17 residues. The V gene's germline CDR1 is SGHNT and CDR2 YYREEE (reference sequence). What made the TCR beta cDNA was 5'RACE template switching with UMIs. TCRdb reworked the 5' RACE reads into one entry per CDR3 protein, no DNA. This listing includes more than 400,000 distinct CDR3 sequences. The source material was blood T cells: a sorted CD56 or NKG2C T cell subset, CD4+ or CD8+ T cells, or bulk PBMC T cells (not recorded which). The receptor comes from a woman between 18 and 70 years old in good health. This chain connects TRBV5-4 to TRBJ2-2; TCRdb's D call of TRBD2 is untestable without DNA. CDR3 loop: CASSDKGAGANTGELFF.